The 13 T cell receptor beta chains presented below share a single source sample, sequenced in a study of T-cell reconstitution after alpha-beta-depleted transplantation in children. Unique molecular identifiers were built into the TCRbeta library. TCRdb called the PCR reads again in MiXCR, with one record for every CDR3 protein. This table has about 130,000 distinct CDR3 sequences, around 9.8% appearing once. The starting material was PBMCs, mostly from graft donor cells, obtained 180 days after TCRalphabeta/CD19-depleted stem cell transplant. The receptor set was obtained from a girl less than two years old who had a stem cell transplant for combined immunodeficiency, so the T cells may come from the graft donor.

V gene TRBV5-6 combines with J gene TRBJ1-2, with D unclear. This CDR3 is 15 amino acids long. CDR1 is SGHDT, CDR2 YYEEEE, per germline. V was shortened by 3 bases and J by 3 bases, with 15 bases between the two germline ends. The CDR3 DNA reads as TGTGCCAGCAGCTCCGATTACCTTAATTACTATGGCTACACCTTC. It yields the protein CASSSDYLNYYGYTF.

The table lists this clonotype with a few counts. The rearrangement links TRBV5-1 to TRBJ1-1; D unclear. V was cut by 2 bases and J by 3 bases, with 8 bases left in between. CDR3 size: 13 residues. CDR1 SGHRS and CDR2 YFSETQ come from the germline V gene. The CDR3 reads CASSFGGYTEAFF. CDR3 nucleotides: TGCGCCAGCAGCTTCGGAGGGTACACTGAAGCTTTCTTT.

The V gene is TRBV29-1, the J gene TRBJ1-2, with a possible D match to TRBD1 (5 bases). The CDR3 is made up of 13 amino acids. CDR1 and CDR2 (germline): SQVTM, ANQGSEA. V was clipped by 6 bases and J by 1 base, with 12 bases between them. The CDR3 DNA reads TGCAGCGTCGCCCCGACAGATAACTATGGCTACACCTTC. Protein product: CSVAPTDNYGYTF.

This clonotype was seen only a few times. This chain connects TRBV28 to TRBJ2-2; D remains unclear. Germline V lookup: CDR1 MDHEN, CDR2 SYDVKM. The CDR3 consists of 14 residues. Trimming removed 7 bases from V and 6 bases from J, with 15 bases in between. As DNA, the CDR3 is TGTGCCAGCAAACTGGGCGTCTCCGCCGGGGAGCTGTTTTTT. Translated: CASKLGVSAGELFF.

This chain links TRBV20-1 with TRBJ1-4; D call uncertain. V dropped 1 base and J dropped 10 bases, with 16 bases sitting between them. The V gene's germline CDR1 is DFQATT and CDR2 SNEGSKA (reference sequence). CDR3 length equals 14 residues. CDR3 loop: CSARVGWEARKLFF. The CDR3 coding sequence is TGCAGTGCTAGAGTGGGGTGGGAGGCAAGAAAACTGTTTTTT.

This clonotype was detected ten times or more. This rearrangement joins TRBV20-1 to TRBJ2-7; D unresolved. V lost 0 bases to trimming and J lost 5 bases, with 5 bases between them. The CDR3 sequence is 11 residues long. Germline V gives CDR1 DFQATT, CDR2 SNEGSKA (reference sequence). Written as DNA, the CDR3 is TGCAGTGCTAGAGATCGGCACGAGCAGTACTTC. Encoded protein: CSARDRHEQYF.

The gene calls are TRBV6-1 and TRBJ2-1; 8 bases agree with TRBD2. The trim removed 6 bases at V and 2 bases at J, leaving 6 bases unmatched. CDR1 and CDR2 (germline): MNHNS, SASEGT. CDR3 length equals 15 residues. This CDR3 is CASRPSGGTYNEQFF. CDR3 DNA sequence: TGTGCCAGCAGGCCCAGCGGGGGCACCTACAATGAGCAGTTCTTC.

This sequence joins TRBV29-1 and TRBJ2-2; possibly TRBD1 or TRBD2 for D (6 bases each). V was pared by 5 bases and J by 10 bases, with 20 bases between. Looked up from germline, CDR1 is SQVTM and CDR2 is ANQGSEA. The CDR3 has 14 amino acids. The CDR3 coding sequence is TGCAGCGTTCCGACGGAGGGGGTTGGCGTGGAGCTGTTTTTT. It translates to CSVPTEGVGVELFF.

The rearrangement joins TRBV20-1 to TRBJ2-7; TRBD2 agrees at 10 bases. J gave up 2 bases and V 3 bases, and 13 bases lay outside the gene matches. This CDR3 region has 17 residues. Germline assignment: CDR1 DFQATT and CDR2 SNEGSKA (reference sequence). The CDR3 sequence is CSASGSATSGITYEQYF. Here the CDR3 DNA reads TGCAGTGCTAGCGGCTCCGCTACTAGCGGGATTACCTACGAGCAGTACTTC.

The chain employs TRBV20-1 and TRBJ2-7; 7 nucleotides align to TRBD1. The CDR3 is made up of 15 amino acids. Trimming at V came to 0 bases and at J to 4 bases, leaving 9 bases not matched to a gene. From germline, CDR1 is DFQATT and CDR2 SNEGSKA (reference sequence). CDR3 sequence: CSARDRAGRGYEQYF. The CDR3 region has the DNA TGCAGTGCTAGAGATCGGGCAGGCAGGGGGTACGAGCAGTACTTC.

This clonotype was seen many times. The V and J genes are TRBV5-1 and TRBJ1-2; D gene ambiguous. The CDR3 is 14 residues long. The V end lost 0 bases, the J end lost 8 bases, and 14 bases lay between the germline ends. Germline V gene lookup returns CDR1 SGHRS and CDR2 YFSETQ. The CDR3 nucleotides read TGCGCCAGCAGCTTGGGAAACGGAGTTCGGGGCTACACCTTC. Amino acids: CASSLGNGVRGYTF.

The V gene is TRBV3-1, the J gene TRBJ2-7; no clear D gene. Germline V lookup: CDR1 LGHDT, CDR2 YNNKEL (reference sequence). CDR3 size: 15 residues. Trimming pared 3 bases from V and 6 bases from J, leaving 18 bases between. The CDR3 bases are TGTGCCAGCAGCCAGAATGTCCCCCGGTCGGGCGAGCAGTACTTC. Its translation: CASSQNVPRSGEQYF.

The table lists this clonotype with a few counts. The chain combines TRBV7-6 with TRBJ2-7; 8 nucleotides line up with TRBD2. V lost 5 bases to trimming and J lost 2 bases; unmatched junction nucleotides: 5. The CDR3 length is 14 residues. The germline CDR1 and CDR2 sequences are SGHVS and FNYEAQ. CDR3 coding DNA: TGTGCCAGCAGCCACCGGGAGGGCCCCTACGAGCAGTACTTC. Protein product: CASSHREGPYEQYF.